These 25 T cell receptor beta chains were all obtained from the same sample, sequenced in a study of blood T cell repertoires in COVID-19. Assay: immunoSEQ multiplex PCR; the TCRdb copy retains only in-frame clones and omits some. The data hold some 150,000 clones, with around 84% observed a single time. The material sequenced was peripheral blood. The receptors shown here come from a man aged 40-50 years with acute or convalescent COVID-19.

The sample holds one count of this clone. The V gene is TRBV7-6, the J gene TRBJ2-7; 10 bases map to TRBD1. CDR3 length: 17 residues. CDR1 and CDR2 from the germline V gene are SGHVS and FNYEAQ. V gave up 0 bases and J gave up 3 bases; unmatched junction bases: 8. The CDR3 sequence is CASSLALPGTGDYEQYF. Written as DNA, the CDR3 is TGTGCCAGCAGCTTAGCGCTCCCCGGGACAGGGGACTACGAGCAGTACTTC.

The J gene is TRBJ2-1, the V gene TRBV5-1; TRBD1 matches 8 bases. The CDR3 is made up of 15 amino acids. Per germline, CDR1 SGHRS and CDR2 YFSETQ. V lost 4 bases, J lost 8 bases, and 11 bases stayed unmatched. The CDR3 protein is CASSETGGGRDEQFF. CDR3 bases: TGCGCCAGCAGCGAAACAGGGGGTGGACGGGATGAGCAGTTCTTC.

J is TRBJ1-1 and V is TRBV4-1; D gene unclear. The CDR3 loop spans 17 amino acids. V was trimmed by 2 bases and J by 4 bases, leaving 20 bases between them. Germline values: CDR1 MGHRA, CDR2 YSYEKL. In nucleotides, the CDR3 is TGCGCCAGCAGCCAAAAAATTGCCCAGGATCAAACCACTGAAGCTTTCTTT. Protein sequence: CASSQKIAQDQTTEAFF.

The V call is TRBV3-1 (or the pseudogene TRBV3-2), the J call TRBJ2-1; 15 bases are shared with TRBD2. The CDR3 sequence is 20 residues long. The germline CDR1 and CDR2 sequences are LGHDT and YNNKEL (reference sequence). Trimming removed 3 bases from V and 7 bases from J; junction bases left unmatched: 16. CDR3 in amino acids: CASSHHTGTSGGTRRNEQFF. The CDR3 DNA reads TGTGCCAGCAGCCACCATACGGGGACTAGCGGGGGGACCCGGCGGAATGAGCAGTTCTTC.

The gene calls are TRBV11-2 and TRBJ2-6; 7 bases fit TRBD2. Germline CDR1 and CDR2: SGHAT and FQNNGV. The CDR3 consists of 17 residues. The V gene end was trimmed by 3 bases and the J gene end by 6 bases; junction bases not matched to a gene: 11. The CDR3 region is CASSFPGGGPQANVLTF. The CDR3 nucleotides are TGTGCCAGCAGCTTCCCGGGGGGAGGTCCCCAGGCCAACGTCCTGACTTTC. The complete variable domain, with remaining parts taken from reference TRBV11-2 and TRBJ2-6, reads EAGVAQSPRYKIIEKRQSVAFWCNPISGHATLYWYQQILGQGPKLLIQFQNNGVVDDSQLPKDRFSAERLKGVDSTLKIQPAKLEDSAVYLCASSFPGGGPQANVLTFGAGSRLTVL.

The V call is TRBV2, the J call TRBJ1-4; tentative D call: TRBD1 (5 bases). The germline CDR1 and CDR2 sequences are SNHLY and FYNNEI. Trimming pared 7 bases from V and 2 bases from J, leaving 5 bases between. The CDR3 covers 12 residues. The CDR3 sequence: CASKGTNEKLFF. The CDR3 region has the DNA TGTGCCAGCAAGGGGACTAATGAAAAACTGTTTTTT.

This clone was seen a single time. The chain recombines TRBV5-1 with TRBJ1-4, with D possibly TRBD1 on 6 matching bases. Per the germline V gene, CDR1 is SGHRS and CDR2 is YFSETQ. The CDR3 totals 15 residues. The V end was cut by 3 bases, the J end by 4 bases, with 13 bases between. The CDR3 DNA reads TGCGCCAGCAGCTCGGGGGGCAGGAGTAATGAAAAACTGTTTTTT. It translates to CASSSGGRSNEKLFF.

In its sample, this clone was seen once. CDR3 sequence (DNA): TGCGCCAGCAGCTTGCCAGGGGGCCATGAAAAACTGTTTTTT. Protein: CASSLPGGHEKLFF. The genes are TRBV5-1 and TRBJ1-4; 8 bases are a match to TRBD1. Germline V lookup: CDR1 SGHRS, CDR2 YFSETQ. J was trimmed by 6 bases and V by 1 base; bases with no gene match: 2. This CDR3 has 14 residues.

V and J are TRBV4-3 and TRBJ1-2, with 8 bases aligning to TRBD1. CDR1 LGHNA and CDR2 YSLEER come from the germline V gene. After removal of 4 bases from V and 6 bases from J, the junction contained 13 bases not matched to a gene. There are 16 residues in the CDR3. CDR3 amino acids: CASSPSPGQAVNGYTF. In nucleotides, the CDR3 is TGCGCCAGCAGCCCCTCGCCGGGACAGGCAGTTAATGGCTACACCTTC.

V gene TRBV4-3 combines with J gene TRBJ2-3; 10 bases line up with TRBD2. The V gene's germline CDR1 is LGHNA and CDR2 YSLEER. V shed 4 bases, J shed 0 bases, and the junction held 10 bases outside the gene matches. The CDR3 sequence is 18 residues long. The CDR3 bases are TGCGCCAGCAGCCGGAGGTGGCTAGCGGGGGCTAGCACAGATACGCAGTATTTT. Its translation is CASSRRWLAGASTDTQYF.

The CDR3 loop reads CASSVRGLPGEKLFF. DNA for the CDR3: TGTGCCAGCAGCGTAAGAGGCCTCCCGGGAGAAAAACTGTTTTTT. The rearrangement uses TRBV9 and TRBJ1-4; D not certain. CDR3 length: 15 amino acids. Between the trimmed V and J ends, which lost 1 base and 8 bases, there was a span of 15 bases. Germline values: CDR1 SGDLS, CDR2 YYNGEE.

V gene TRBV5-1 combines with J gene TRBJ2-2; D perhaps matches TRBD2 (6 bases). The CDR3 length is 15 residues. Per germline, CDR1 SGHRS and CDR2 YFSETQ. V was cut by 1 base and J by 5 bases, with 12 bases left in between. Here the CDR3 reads CASSLSPAGTGELFF. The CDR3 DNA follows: TGCGCCAGCAGCTTGAGTCCCGCGGGGACCGGGGAGCTGTTTTTT.

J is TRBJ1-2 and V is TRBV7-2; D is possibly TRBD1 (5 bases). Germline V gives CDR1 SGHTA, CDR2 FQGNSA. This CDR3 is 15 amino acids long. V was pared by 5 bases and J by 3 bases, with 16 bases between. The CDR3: CASSDQGVGHYGYTF. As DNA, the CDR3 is TGTGCCAGCAGCGATCAGGGTGTTGGCCACTATGGCTACACCTTC.

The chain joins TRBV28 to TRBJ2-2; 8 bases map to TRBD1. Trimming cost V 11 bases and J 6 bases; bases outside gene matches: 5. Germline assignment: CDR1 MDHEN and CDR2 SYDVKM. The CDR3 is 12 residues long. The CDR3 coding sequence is TGTGCCGGACAGGGTAATTCCGGGGAGCTGTTTTTT. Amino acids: CAGQGNSGELFF.

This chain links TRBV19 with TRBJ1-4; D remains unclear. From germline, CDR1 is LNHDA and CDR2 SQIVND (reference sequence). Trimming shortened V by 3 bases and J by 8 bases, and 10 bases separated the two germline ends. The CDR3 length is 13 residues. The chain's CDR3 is CASSILRGEKLFF. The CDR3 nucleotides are TGTGCCAGTAGTATCCTTCGGGGAGAAAAACTGTTTTTT.

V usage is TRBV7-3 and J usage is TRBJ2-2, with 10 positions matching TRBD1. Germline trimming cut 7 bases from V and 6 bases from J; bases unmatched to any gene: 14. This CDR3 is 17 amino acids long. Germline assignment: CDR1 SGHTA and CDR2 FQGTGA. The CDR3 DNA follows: TGTGCCAGCACCAAAAGCCGGGACAGGGGTATGGCCGGGGAGCTGTTTTTT. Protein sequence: CASTKSRDRGMAGELFF.

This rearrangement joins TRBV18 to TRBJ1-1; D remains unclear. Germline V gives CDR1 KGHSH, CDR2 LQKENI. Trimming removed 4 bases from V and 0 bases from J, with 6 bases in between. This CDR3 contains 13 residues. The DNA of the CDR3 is TGTGCCAGCTCACGCACAGTGAACACTGAAGCTTTCTTT. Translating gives CASSRTVNTEAFF.

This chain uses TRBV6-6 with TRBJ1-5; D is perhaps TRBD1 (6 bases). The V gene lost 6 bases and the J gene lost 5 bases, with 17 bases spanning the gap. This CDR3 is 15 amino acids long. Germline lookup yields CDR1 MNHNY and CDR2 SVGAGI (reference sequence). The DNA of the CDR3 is TGTGCCAGCAGCCAGGGGCAGAAAACGGATCAGCCCCAGCATTTT. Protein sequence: CASSQGQKTDQPQHF.

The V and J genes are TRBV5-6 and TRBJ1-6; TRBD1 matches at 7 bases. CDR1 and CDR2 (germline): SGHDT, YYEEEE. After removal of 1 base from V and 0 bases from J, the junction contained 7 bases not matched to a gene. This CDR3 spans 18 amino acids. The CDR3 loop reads CASSLSARGSSYNSPLHF. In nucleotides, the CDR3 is TGTGCCAGCAGCTTGTCTGCCAGGGGGAGCTCCTATAATTCACCCCTCCACTTT.

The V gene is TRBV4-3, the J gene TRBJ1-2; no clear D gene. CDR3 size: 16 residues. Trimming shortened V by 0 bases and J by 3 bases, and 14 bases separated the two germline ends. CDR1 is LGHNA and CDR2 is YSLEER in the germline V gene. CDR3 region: CASSQDSQQIYYGYTF. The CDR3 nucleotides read TGCGCCAGCAGCCAAGATTCACAGCAAATCTACTATGGCTACACCTTC.

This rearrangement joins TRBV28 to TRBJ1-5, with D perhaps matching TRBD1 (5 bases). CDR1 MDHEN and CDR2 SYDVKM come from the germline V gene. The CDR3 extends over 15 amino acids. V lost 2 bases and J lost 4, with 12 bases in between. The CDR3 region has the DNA TGTGCCAGCAGTTTAGGGACCGGGGGAAATCAGCCCCAGCATTTT. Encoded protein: CASSLGTGGNQPQHF.

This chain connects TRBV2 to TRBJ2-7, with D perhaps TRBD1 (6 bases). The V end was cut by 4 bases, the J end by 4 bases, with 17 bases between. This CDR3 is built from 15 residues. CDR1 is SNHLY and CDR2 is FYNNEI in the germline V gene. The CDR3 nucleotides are TGTGCCAGCAGTGCCGGGACACTTACTACGTACGAGCAGTACTTC. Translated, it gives CASSAGTLTTYEQYF.

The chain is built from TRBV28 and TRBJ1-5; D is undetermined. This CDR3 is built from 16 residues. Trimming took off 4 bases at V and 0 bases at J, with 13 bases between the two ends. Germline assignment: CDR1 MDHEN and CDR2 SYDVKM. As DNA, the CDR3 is TGTGCCAGCAGTTCCGCGGCCGGGTCTAGCAATCAGCCCCAGCATTTT. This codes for CASSSAAGSSNQPQHF. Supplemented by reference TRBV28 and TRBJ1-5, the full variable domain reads DVKVTQSSRYLVKRTGEKVFLECVQDMDHENMFWYRQDPGLGLRLIYFSYDVKMKEKGDIPEGYSVSREKKERFSLILESASTNQTSMYLCASSSAAGSSNQPQHFGDGTRLSIL.

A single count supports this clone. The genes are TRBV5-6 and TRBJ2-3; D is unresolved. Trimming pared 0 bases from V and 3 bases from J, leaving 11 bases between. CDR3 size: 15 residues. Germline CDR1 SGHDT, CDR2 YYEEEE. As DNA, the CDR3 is TGTGCCAGCAGCTTGGAATCCCCTTCGACAGATACGCAGTATTTT. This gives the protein CASSLESPSTDTQYF.

CDR3 loop: CASSLGGRSTPLHF. The CDR3, as DNA: TGTGCCAGCAGCTTGGGAGGTAGGAGTACACCCCTCCACTTT. The chain is built from TRBV5-4 and TRBJ1-6; no definite D call. The germline gives CDR1 SGHNT, CDR2 YYREEE (reference sequence). The CDR3 runs to 14 residues. The V end was cut by 0 bases, the J end by 11 bases, with 12 bases between.